This passage covers 3 T cell receptor beta chains from one sample sequenced in a study of T cells in tuberculosis. Clones were sequenced by immunoSEQ multiplex PCR, and TCRdb holds only the in-frame ones, with some missing. Among approximately 35,000 clones, 95% to 96% were seen once, and the ten largest hold 2% to 3%. The specimen sequenced was PBMCs. These receptors were obtained from a donor between 10 and 35 years old with latent tuberculosis or without tuberculosis infection.

V and J are TRBV28 and TRBJ2-5; 10 nucleotides agree with TRBD1. The CDR3 is made up of 17 amino acids. CDR1 is MDHEN, CDR2 SYDVKM, per germline. V dropped 5 bases and J dropped 5; count of bases not matched to a gene: 14. This CDR3 reads CASSPYPGQGIGETQYF. DNA for the CDR3: TGTGCCAGCAGTCCCTACCCGGGACAGGGGATCGGGGAGACCCAGTACTTC.

This sequence joins TRBV27 and TRBJ1-2; TRBD1 aligns across 10 bases. This CDR3 is built from 15 residues. V dropped 5 bases and J dropped 5; count of bases not matched to a gene: 8. Germline V gene data show CDR1 as MNHEY and CDR2 as SMNVEV (reference sequence). CDR3: CASSPGDRGRYGYTF. DNA for the CDR3: TGTGCCAGCAGTCCGGGGGACAGGGGAAGGTATGGCTACACCTTC.

The sample holds one count of this clone. This chain links TRBV29-1 with TRBJ2-7; 8 nucleotides align to TRBD1. J gave up 3 bases and V 7 bases, and 8 bases lay outside the gene matches. The CDR3 length is 13 residues. Germline loops: CDR1 SQVTM, CDR2 ANQGSEA. As DNA, the CDR3 is TGCAGCGCAATGACAGGGGAAGTCTACGAGCAGTACTTC. As protein: CSAMTGEVYEQYF.